The TCR beta chain described here comes from a study of T cell changes during pregnancy in multiple sclerosis. Produced via immunoSEQ multiplex PCR; TCRdb's table is partial and in-frame only. The sample includes over 35,000 clones, 90% of them seen just once. CDR1 and CDR2 (germline): SEHNR, FQNEAQ (reference sequence). The V end was cut by 5 bases, the J end by 2 bases, with 16 bases between. The CDR3 contains 16 residues. Sample: CD4+ T cells from peripheral blood mononuclear cells, taken in the first trimester of pregnancy. The sequence was obtained from a female donor in good health, enrolled as a control in a pregnancy study. The genes are TRBV7-9 and TRBJ1-5, with TRBD1 as a possible D gene (6 bases). In DNA, the CDR3 is TGTGCCAGCAGCCTCGGGGGGCAGGACGGCAATCAGCCCCAGCATTTT. The encoded protein is CASSLGGQDGNQPQHF.